Shown below are 32 T cell receptor beta chains from a single sample sequenced in a study of CD8 T cells in ankylosing spondylitis. MiXCR was run by TCRdb on the 5' RACE reads, yielding one entry per CDR3 protein. Of approximately 12,000 distinct CDR3 sequences listed, 2.8% were seen once; the top ten hold around 10%. The material sequenced was blood, either unsorted or a sorted T cell fraction (not recorded which). These receptors were taken from a male donor with ankylosing spondylitis or in good health (not recorded which).

This clonotype was observed a handful of times. The genes are TRBV23-1 and TRBJ1-4; no clear D gene. TRBV23-1 has ORF status, its function being uncertain. The CDR3 length is 12 residues. CDR3 DNA sequence: TGCCCACACTTTGGGCTGAGAGAAAAACTGTTTTTT. Translating it yields CPHFGLREKLFF.

This chain joins TRBV9 and TRBJ2-5; D is ambiguous. Germline V gene sequence: CDR1 SGDLS, CDR2 YYNGEE. This CDR3 is built from 15 residues. Trimming took 0 bases from V and 2 from J, leaving 11 bases between them. CDR3 protein: CASSVALRVQETQYF. In DNA, the CDR3 is TGTGCCAGCAGCGTAGCCCTGCGTGTTCAAGAGACCCAGTACTTC.

Sample share makes this clonotype medium-sized. The chain links TRBV9 to TRBJ2-3; D remains ambiguous. Trimming left V 0 bases short and J 0 bases short, with 17 bases between. In germline, CDR1 is SGDLS, CDR2 YYNGEE. The CDR3 loop spans 18 amino acids. The CDR3 region has the DNA TGTGCCAGCAGCGTAGCGAGGCAGGCCGCCTCTAGCACAGATACGCAGTATTTT. It is translated as CASSVARQAASSTDTQYF.

This clonotype was observed at least ten times. The chain joins TRBV9 to TRBJ1-5; TRBD1 aligns across 7 bases. CDR1 and CDR2 (germline): SGDLS, YYNGEE. The CDR3 runs to 16 residues. V was pared by 0 bases and J by 0 bases, with 3 bases of the junction left unmatched. Written as DNA, the CDR3 is TGTGCCAGCAGCGTAGGAACAGGGGATAGCAATCAGCCCCAGCATTTT. Translated: CASSVGTGDSNQPQHF.

This clonotype was counted ten times or more. V is TRBV9 and J is TRBJ2-6; D is perhaps TRBD1 or TRBD2 (6 bases each). This CDR3 spans 19 amino acids. With 0 bases removed from V and 0 bases from J, the gap between germline ends came to 16 bases. Germline CDR1 SGDLS, CDR2 YYNGEE. In nucleotides, the CDR3 is TGTGCCAGCAGCGTAGGCTCCGGGGGCCTCGCCTCTGGGGCCAACGTCCTGACTTTC. It yields the protein CASSVGSGGLASGANVLTF.

In its sample, this clonotype was seen many times. The gene calls are TRBV9 and TRBJ2-2; a weak D match, TRBD1 (5 bases). V lost 3 bases and J 1 base, leaving 10 bases between the germline ends. CDR1 is SGDLS, CDR2 YYNGEE, per germline. The CDR3 totals 15 residues. The CDR3 sequence is CASSGLGQNTGELFF. The CDR3 coding sequence is TGTGCCAGCAGCGGTCTGGGGCAGAACACCGGGGAGCTGTTTTTT.

In its sample, this clonotype is medium-sized. The genes are TRBV9 and TRBJ1-4; a possible D gene is TRBD1 (6 bases). CDR1 is SGDLS and CDR2 is YYNGEE in the germline V gene. The ends were cut back, 2 bases at V and 7 bases at J, with 12 bases in the middle. The CDR3 is 14 residues long. CDR3 sequence: CASSVGQGREKLFF. CDR3 in DNA: TGTGCCAGCAGCGTTGGGCAGGGGCGTGAAAAACTGTTTTTT.

This clonotype was detected ten times or more. The chain recombines TRBV9 with TRBJ2-1; D ambiguous. The CDR3 length is 14 residues. The germline V and J ends were trimmed by 6 bases and 5 bases, with 15 bases remaining between them. Germline V CDR1 and CDR2: SGDLS, YYNGEE. The CDR3 sequence is CASNNPTSNNEQFF. The CDR3, as DNA: TGTGCCAGCAATAATCCGACCTCAAACAATGAGCAGTTCTTC.

By sample fraction, this clonotype is medium-sized. The chain carries TRBV9 and TRBJ2-3, with 13 bases identical to TRBD2. This CDR3 is built from 18 residues. The J segment lost 6 bases and the V segment lost 0 bases, leaving 10 bases of the junction unmatched. Germline values: CDR1 SGDLS, CDR2 YYNGEE. CDR3 DNA sequence: TGTGCCAGCAGCGTAGGAGGACTAGCGGGGGAGAGCTTTGATACGCAGTATTTT. As protein: CASSVGGLAGESFDTQYF.

There are many counts of this clonotype. This chain joins TRBV3-1 and TRBJ2-5; no firm D call. This CDR3 region has 15 residues. Germline V CDR1 and CDR2: LGHDT, YNNKEL (reference sequence). V lost 4 bases and J 4 bases, leaving 16 bases between the germline ends. CDR3 DNA sequence: TGTGCCAGCAGCCTTAAACGGGCTCCCCCAGAGACCCAGTACTTC. Translating gives CASSLKRAPPETQYF.

The table lists this clonotype with many counts. This chain connects TRBV9 to TRBJ1-1; D may be TRBD1 (5 bases). CDR3 size: 16 residues. V gave up 3 bases and J gave up 0 bases, with 15 bases separating them. CDR1 and CDR2 from the germline V gene are SGDLS and YYNGEE. The CDR3 sequence is CASSDHAGELNTEAFF. As DNA, the CDR3 is TGTGCCAGCAGCGATCATGCGGGGGAATTGAACACTGAAGCTTTCTTT.

This clonotype was seen at least ten times. This rearrangement joins TRBV9 to TRBJ2-3; D gene uncertain. Germline CDR1 and CDR2: SGDLS and YYNGEE. The CDR3 is made up of 13 amino acids. V lost 2 bases and J lost 4, with 8 bases in between. Here the CDR3 DNA reads TGTGCCAGCAGCGTCATCGGCGCAGATACGCAGTATTTT. This sequence encodes CASSVIGADTQYF.

This clonotype was recorded many times. The chain carries TRBV9 and TRBJ2-7, with TRBD2 identical over 10 bases. CDR1 and CDR2 from the germline V gene are SGDLS and YYNGEE. This CDR3 spans 16 amino acids. Trimming took 0 bases from V and 5 from J; bases not matched to a gene: 8. CDR3 region: CASSVAVTSGTNEQYF. For the CDR3, the DNA is TGTGCCAGCAGCGTAGCGGTAACTAGCGGGACCAACGAGCAGTACTTC.

In its sample, this clonotype was seen many times. The V gene is TRBV9, the J gene TRBJ2-3, with 9 bases that match TRBD2. This CDR3 region has 15 residues. After removal of 4 bases from V and 4 bases from J, the junction contained 7 bases not matched to a gene. Germline values: CDR1 SGDLS, CDR2 YYNGEE. Here the CDR3 reads CASSSREGSPDTQYF. The CDR3 nucleotides read TGTGCCAGCAGCTCGCGGGAGGGGTCCCCAGATACGCAGTATTTT.

This clonotype was counted many times. This chain joins TRBV9 and TRBJ2-1; 15 positions agree with TRBD2. The junction had 8 bases not matched to a gene; V was cut back by 0 bases and J by 7 bases. This CDR3 is built from 18 residues. Germline loops: CDR1 SGDLS, CDR2 YYNGEE. The CDR3 DNA follows: TGTGCCAGCAGCGTAGCGTTTGGGACTAGCGGGGGGTGGAATGAGCAGTTCTTC. The encoded protein is CASSVAFGTSGGWNEQFF.

This clonotype was seen many times. This chain joins TRBV9 and TRBJ1-1; a weak D match, TRBD1 (5 bases). From germline, CDR1 is SGDLS and CDR2 YYNGEE. V lost 4 bases and J lost 11, with 15 bases in between. The CDR3 is 12 residues long. DNA of the CDR3: TGTGCCAGCAGCCCCCGGGGGGGACGGGCTTTCTTT. Its translation: CASSPRGGRAFF.

This clonotype has ten or more counts. This chain's CDR3 is CASSVTPAFTGDKDIQYF. Written as DNA, the CDR3 is TGTGCCAGCAGCGTGACCCCCGCCTTTACGGGGGATAAAGACATTCAGTACTTC. The rearrangement uses TRBV9 and TRBJ2-4; a possible D gene is TRBD2 (6 bases). CDR3 length: 18 residues. Germline-derived CDR1 and CDR2 are SGDLS and YYNGEE. Trimming pared 2 bases from V and 8 bases from J, leaving 26 bases between. Filled out from reference TRBV9 and TRBJ2-4, the complete variable domain reads DSGVTQTPKHLITATGQRVTLRCSPRSGDLSVYWYQQSLDQGLQFLIQYYNGEERAKGNILERFSAQQFPDLHSELNLSSLELGDSALYFCASSVTPAFTGDKDIQYFGAGTRLSVL.

This clonotype was counted ten times or more. The chain carries TRBV9 and TRBJ2-7; no reliable D call. This CDR3 comprises 17 residues. V lost 0 bases to trimming and J lost 2 bases, with 18 bases between them. Looked up from germline, CDR1 is SGDLS and CDR2 is YYNGEE. Written as DNA, the CDR3 is TGTGCCAGCAGCGTAGACGCAGATCTGGGCACGCCCTACGAGCAGTACTTC. Translation gives CASSVDADLGTPYEQYF.

This clonotype was seen at least ten times. The rearrangement joins TRBV9 to TRBJ2-7; 10 bases are a match to TRBD2. The ends lost 0 bases at V and 6 bases at J; junction bases unmatched: 12. The CDR3 extends over 17 amino acids. Germline V lookup: CDR1 SGDLS, CDR2 YYNGEE. The CDR3 sequence is CASSVGAGGPSEGEQYF. The CDR3 DNA follows: TGTGCCAGCAGCGTAGGAGCGGGAGGGCCCTCCGAGGGCGAGCAGTACTTC.

By share of the sample, this clonotype is medium-sized (0.01 to 0.1%). The chain has TRBV9 and TRBJ2-7, with 8 bases identical to TRBD1. J lost 2 bases, V lost 3 bases, and 7 bases had no gene match. This CDR3 spans 15 amino acids. Germline-derived CDR1 and CDR2 are SGDLS and YYNGEE. DNA of the CDR3: TGTGCCAGCAGCGCCTCCGGGACAGGCCCCTACGAGCAGTACTTC. It yields the protein CASSASGTGPYEQYF.

Sample share makes this clonotype medium-sized. The chain has TRBV9 and TRBJ2-3, with 14 bases identical to TRBD2. CDR3 length: 16 amino acids. Losses at the gene ends were 4 bases for V and 4 bases for J; bases not matched to a gene: 5. Germline-derived CDR1 and CDR2 are SGDLS and YYNGEE. CDR3 DNA sequence: TGTGCCAGCAGCCCCGGACTAGCGGGGGGAGCAGATACGCAGTATTTT. It yields the protein CASSPGLAGGADTQYF.

This clonotype was picked up many times. V gene TRBV9 combines with J gene TRBJ1-4; 7 bases line up with TRBD1. From germline, CDR1 is SGDLS and CDR2 YYNGEE. The junction had 5 bases not matched to a gene; V was cut back by 4 bases and J by 2 bases. The CDR3 totals 15 residues. The CDR3 region is CASSRGTVTNEKLFF. CDR3 nucleotides: TGTGCCAGCAGCCGGGGGACAGTCACTAATGAAAAACTGTTTTTT.

This clonotype was counted at least ten times. In nucleotides, the CDR3 is TGTGCCAGCAGCGTAGGGGCAGGAAAACAAGAGACCCAGTACTTC. It codes for CASSVGAGKQETQYF. The J gene is TRBJ2-5, the V gene TRBV9; no firm D call. The germline V and J ends were trimmed by 0 bases and 2 bases, with 11 bases remaining between them. Germline loops: CDR1 SGDLS, CDR2 YYNGEE. The CDR3 consists of 15 residues.

V and J are TRBV9 and TRBJ2-3; 11 bases are shared with TRBD2. V was clipped by 4 bases and J by 6 bases; unmatched bases: 7. This CDR3 is built from 15 residues. Per the germline V gene, CDR1 is SGDLS and CDR2 is YYNGEE. The chain's CDR3 is CASSPGTSGGDTQYF. CDR3 bases: TGTGCCAGCAGCCCCGGGACTAGCGGAGGGGATACGCAGTATTTT.

This clonotype was detected many times. The gene calls are TRBV9 and TRBJ2-1; 12 bases map to TRBD2. CDR3 length: 16 residues. From germline, CDR1 is SGDLS and CDR2 YYNGEE. V lost 0 bases to trimming and J lost 6 bases; unmatched junction nucleotides: 4. This CDR3 is CASSVGLAGGLNEQFF. CDR3 coding DNA: TGTGCCAGCAGCGTAGGTCTAGCGGGGGGGCTCAATGAGCAGTTCTTC.

This clonotype showed up many times. The chain employs TRBV9 and TRBJ2-7; D not certain. Per germline, CDR1 SGDLS and CDR2 YYNGEE. This CDR3 region has 15 residues. The ends were cut back, 4 bases at V and 3 bases at J, with 17 bases in the middle. CDR3 protein: CASSPTPDGIYEQYF. CDR3 nucleotide sequence: TGTGCCAGCAGCCCTACGCCGGACGGAATCTACGAGCAGTACTTC.

In its sample, this clonotype is medium-sized. The chain joins TRBV9 to TRBJ2-7, with D maybe TRBD1 (7 bases). The CDR3 length is 16 residues. From germline, CDR1 is SGDLS and CDR2 YYNGEE. Trimming removed 3 bases at V and 0 bases at J, with 16 bases between. DNA of the CDR3: TGTGCCAGCAGCGCCAGGGGGGAACCGAGCTCCTACGAGCAGTACTTC. Residues: CASSARGEPSSYEQYF.

The rearrangement joins TRBV9 to TRBJ1-1; no clear D. Between the trimmed V and J ends, which lost 3 bases and 4 bases, there was a span of 10 bases. Germline V CDR1 and CDR2: SGDLS, YYNGEE. The CDR3 consists of 13 residues. CDR3 region: CASSGGSGTEAFF. CDR3 sequence (DNA): TGTGCCAGCAGCGGAGGTTCCGGCACTGAAGCTTTCTTT.

The chain joins TRBV6-1 to TRBJ2-5, with 11 bases fitting TRBD2. Germline V gene lookup returns CDR1 MNHNS and CDR2 SASEGT. The CDR3 runs to 17 residues. V gave up 0 bases and J gave up 5 bases; unmatched junction bases: 8. The CDR3 DNA reads TGTGCCAGCAGTGAAGCTGCGATAGCGGGGGGGCAGGAGACCCAGTACTTC. This codes for CASSEAAIAGGQETQYF.

At least ten counts were recorded for this clonotype. The chain has TRBV9 and TRBJ2-5; 7 bases agree with TRBD2. The CDR3 covers 14 residues. Germline V gives CDR1 SGDLS, CDR2 YYNGEE. Trimming removed 3 bases from V and 1 base from J; junction bases left unmatched: 3. The CDR3 nucleotides read TGTGCCAGCAGCGCGACTAGCTTCCAAGAGACCCAGTACTTC. This gives the protein CASSATSFQETQYF.

This clonotype was seen at least ten times. The chain uses TRBV9 and TRBJ1-3; D ambiguous. V was trimmed by 0 bases and J by 2 bases, leaving 9 bases between them. Germline V gene lookup returns CDR1 SGDLS and CDR2 YYNGEE. CDR3 length: 15 amino acids. CDR3 bases: TGTGCCAGCAGCGTAGACGGTGGGACTGGAAACACCATATATTTT. It encodes CASSVDGGTGNTIYF.

This clonotype was seen ten or more times. The genes are TRBV9 and TRBJ2-3; perhaps TRBD1 as D (5 bases). Germline V gives CDR1 SGDLS, CDR2 YYNGEE. V shed 3 bases and J shed 7 bases, with 12 bases lying between them. The CDR3 length is 13 residues. Here the CDR3 DNA reads TGTGCCAGCAGCGCTGGTGGGGCTAATACGCAGTATTTT. The encoded protein is CASSAGGANTQYF.